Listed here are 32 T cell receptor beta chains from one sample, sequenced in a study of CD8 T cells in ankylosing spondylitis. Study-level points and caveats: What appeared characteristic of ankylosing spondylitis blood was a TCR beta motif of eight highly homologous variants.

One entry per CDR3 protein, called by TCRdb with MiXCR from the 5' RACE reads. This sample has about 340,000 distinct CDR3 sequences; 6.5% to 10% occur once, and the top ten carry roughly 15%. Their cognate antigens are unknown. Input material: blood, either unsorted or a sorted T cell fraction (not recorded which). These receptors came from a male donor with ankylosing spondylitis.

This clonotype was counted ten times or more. This CDR3 is CSARDLATNSYEQYF. For the CDR3, the DNA is TGCAGTGCTAGAGACCTAGCGACCAACTCCTACGAGCAGTACTTC. The chain recombines TRBV20-1 with TRBJ2-7, with D tentatively TRBD2 (6 bases). Trimming left V 0 bases short and J 0 bases short, with 12 bases between. The CDR3 spans 15 residues. Germline V gene sequence: CDR1 DFQATT, CDR2 SNEGSKA (reference sequence).

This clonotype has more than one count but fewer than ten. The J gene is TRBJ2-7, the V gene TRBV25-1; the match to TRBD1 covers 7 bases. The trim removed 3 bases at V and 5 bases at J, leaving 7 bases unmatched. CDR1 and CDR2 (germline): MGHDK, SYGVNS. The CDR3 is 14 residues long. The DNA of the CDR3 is TGTGCCAGCAGTGAGAGGGGACAGCGCCACGAGCAGTACTTC. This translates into CASSERGQRHEQYF.

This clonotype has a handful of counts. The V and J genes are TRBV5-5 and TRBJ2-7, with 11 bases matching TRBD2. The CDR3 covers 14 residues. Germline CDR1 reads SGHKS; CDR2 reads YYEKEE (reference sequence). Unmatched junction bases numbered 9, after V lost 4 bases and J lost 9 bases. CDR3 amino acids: CASSPTSGRGLQYF. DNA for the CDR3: TGTGCCAGCAGCCCAACTAGCGGGAGAGGATTGCAGTACTTC.

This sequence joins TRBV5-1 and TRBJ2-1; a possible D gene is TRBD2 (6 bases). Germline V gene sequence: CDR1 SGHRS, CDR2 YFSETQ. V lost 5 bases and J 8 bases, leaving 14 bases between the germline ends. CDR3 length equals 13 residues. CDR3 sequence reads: CASRSTSPDEQFF. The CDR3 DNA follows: TGCGCCAGCAGATCGACTAGTCCCGATGAGCAGTTCTTC.

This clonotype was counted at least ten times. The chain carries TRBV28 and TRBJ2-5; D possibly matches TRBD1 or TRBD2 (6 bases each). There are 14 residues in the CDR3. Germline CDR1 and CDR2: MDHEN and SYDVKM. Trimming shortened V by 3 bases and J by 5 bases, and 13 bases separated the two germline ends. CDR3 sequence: CASSLGGRGETQYF. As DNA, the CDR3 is TGTGCCAGCAGTTTGGGGGGCCGGGGGGAGACCCAGTACTTC.

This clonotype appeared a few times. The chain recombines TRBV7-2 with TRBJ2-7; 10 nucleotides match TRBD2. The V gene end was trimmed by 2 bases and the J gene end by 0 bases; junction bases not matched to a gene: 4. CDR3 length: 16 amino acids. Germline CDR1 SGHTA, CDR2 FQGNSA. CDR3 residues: CASSLRASGSSYEQYF. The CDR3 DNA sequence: TGTGCCAGCAGCTTACGGGCTAGCGGGAGCTCCTACGAGCAGTACTTC.

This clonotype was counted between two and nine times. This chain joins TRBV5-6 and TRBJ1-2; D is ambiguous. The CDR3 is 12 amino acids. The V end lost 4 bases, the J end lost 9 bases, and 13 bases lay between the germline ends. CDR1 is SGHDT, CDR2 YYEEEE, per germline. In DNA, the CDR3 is TGTGCCAGCAGCACGCGGGTTTGGAGCTACACCTTC. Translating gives CASSTRVWSYTF.

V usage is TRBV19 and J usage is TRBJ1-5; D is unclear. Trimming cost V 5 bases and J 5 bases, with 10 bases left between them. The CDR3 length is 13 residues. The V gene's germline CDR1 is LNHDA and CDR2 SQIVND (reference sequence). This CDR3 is CASSRQEYQPQHF. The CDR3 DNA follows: TGTGCCAGTAGTCGTCAGGAGTATCAGCCCCAGCATTTT.

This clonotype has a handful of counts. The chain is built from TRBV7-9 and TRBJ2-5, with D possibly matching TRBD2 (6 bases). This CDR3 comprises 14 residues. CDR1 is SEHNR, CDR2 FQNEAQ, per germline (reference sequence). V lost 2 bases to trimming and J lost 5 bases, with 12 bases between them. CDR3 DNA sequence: TGTGCCAGCAGCTTAATAGAGGGAGGCGAGACCCAGTACTTC. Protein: CASSLIEGGETQYF.

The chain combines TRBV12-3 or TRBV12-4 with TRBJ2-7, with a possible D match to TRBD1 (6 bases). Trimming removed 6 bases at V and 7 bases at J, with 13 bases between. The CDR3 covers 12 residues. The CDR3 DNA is TGTGCCAGCAGGGAAGGGGGACGGGAGCAGTACTTC. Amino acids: CASREGGREQYF.

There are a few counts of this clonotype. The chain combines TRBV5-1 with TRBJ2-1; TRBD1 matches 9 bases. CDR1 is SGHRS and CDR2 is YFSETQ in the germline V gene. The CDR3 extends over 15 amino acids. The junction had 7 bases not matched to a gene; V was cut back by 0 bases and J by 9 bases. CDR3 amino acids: CASSLEDRGVGEQFF. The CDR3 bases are TGCGCCAGCAGCTTGGAGGACAGGGGCGTGGGTGAGCAGTTCTTC.

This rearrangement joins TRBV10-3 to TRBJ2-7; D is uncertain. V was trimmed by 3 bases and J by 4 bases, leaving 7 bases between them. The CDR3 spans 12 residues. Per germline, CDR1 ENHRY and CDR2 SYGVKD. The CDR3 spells CAISEDTYEQYF. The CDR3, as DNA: TGTGCCATCAGTGAAGACACTTACGAGCAGTACTTC.

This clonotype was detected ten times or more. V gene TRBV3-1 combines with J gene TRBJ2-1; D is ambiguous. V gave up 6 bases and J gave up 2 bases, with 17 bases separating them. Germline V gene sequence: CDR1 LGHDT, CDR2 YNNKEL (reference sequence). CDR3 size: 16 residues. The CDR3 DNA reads TGTGCCAGCAGTCCCGTACGAGGTAGAACCTACAATGAGCAGTTCTTC. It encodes CASSPVRGRTYNEQFF.

The CDR3 DNA reads TGTGCCAGCAGCTTAGGCGGGAGAGATACGCAGTATTTT. Translated: CASSLGGRDTQYF. The rearrangement joins TRBV7-9 to TRBJ2-3, with 7 positions matching TRBD2. The CDR3 has 13 residues. The germline gives CDR1 SEHNR, CDR2 FQNEAQ (reference sequence). The junction had 0 bases not matched to a gene; V was cut back by 1 base and J by 5 bases.

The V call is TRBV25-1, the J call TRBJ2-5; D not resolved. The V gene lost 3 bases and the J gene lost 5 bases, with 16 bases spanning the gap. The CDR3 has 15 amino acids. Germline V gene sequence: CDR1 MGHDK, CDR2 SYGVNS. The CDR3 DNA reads TGTGCCAGCAGTGAGCCAGTCCTGCCGGAGGAGACCCAGTACTTC. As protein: CASSEPVLPEETQYF. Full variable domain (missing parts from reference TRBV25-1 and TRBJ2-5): EADIYQTPRYLVIGTGKKITLECSQTMGHDKMYWYQQDPGMELHLIHYSYGVNSTEKGDLSSESTVSRIRTEHFPLTLESARPSHTSQYLCASSEPVLPEETQYFGPGTRLLVL.

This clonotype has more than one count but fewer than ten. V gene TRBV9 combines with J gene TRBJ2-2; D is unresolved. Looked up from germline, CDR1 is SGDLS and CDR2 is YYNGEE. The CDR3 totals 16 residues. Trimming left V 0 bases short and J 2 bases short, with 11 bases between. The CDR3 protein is CASSVAPASNTGELFF. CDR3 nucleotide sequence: TGTGCCAGCAGCGTAGCCCCAGCCTCTAACACCGGGGAGCTGTTTTTT.

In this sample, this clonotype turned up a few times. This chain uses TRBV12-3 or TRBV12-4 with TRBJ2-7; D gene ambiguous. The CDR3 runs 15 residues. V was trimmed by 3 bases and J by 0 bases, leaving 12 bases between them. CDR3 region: CASSLFVTGSYEQYF. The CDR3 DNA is TGTGCCAGCAGTTTGTTCGTGACGGGCTCCTACGAGCAGTACTTC.

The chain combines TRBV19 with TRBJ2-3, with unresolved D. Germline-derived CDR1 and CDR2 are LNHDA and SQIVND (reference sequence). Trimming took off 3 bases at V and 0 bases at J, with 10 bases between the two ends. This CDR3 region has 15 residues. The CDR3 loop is CASSISVPSTDTQYF. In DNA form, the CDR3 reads TGTGCCAGTAGTATTTCGGTTCCGAGCACAGATACGCAGTATTTT.

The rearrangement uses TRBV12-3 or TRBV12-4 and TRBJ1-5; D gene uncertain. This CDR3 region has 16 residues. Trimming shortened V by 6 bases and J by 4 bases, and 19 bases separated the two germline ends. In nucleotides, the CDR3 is TGTGCCAGCAGCCCTAATTTGGGAGGAAGTAATCAGCCCCAGCATTTT. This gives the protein CASSPNLGGSNQPQHF.

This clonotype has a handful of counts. The CDR3 spells CASSESGRGSSYEQYF. As DNA, the CDR3 is TGTGCCAGCAGTGAATCAGGCAGGGGTTCATCCTACGAGCAGTACTTC. The chain couples TRBV25-1 to TRBJ2-7; D perhaps matches TRBD1 (6 bases). Trimming shortened V by 1 base and J by 1 base, and 14 bases separated the two germline ends. CDR1 and CDR2 (germline): MGHDK, SYGVNS. The CDR3 is made up of 16 amino acids.

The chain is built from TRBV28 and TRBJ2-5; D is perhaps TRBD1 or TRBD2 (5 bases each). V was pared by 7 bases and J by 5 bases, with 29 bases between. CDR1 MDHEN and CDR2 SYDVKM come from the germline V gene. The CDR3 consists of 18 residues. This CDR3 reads CASIYLEAAGLGIETQYF. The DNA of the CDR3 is TGTGCCAGCATCTATTTGGAGGCGGCAGGGTTGGGCATCGAGACCCAGTACTTC.

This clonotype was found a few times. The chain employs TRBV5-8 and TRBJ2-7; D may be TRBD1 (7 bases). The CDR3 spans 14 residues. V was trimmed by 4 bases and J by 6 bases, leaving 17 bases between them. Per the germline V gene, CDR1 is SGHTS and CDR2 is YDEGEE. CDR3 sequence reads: CASSRSRGAFEQYF. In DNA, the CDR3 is TGTGCCAGCAGCAGGAGCAGGGGGGCCTTCGAGCAGTACTTC.

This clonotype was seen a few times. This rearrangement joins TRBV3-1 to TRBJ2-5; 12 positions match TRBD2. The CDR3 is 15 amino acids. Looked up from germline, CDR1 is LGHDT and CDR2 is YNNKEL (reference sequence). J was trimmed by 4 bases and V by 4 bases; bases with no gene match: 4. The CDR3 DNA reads TGTGCCAGCAGCCGTCTAGCGGGAGGGCGAGAGACCCAGTACTTC. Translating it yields CASSRLAGGRETQYF.

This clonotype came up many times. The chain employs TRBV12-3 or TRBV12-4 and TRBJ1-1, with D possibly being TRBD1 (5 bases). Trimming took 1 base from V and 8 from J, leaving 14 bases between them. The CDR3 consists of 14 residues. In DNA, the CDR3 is TGTGCCAGCAGTTTAGGTTTTAGGGGAGGAGAAGCTTTCTTT. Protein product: CASSLGFRGGEAFF.

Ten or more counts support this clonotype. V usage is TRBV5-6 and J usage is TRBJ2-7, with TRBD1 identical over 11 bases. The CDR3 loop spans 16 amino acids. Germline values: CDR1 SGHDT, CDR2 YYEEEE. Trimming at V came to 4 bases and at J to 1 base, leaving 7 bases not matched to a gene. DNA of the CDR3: TGTGCCAGCAGCCACAGGGACAGGGGGAAATCCTACGAGCAGTACTTC. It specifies CASSHRDRGKSYEQYF.

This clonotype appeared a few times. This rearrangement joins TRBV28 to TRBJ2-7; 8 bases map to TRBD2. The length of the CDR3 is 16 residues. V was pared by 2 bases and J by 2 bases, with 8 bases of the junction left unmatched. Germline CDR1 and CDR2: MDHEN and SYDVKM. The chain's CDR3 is CASSLGLAPLPYEQYF. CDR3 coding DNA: TGTGCCAGCAGTTTAGGACTAGCACCACTTCCCTACGAGCAGTACTTC.

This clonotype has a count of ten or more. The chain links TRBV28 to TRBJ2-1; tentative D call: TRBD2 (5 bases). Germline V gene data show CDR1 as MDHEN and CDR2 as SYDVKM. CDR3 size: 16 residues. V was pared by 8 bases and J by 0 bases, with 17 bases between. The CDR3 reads CASSPRGYSSYNEQFF. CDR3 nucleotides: TGTGCCAGCTCTCCTCGAGGGTACAGCTCCTACAATGAGCAGTTCTTC.

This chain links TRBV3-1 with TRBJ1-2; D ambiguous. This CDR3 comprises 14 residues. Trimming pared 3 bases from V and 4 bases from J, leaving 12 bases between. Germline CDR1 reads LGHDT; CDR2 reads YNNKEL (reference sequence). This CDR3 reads CASSQARRSYGYTF. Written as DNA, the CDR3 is TGTGCCAGCAGCCAGGCCCGACGTAGCTATGGCTACACCTTC. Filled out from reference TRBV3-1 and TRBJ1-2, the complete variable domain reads DTAVSQTPKYLVTQMGNDKSIKCEQNLGHDTMYWYKQDSKKFLKIMFSYNNKELIINETVPNRFSPKSPDKAHLNLHINSLELGDSAVYFCASSQARRSYGYTFGSGTRLTVV.

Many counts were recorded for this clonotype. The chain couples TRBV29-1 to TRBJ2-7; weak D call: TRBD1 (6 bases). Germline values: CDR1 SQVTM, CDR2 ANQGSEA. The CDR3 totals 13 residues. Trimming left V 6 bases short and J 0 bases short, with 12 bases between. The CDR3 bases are TGCAGCGTGACAGGTGGGAGCTCCTACGAGCAGTACTTC. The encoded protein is CSVTGGSSYEQYF.

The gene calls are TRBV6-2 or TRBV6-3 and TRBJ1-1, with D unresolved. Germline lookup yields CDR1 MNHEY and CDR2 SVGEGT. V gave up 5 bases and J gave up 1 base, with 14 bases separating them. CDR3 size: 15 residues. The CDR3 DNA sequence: TGTGCCAGCAGTGGGAGCTCCCGGAGGAACACTGAAGCTTTCTTT. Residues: CASSGSSRRNTEAFF.

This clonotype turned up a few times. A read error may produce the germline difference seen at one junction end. The CDR3 loop reads CASSQVSGRVDF. The CDR3 DNA is TGTGCCAGCAGCCAAGTGAGCGGCCGCGTCGACTTC. This chain uses TRBV4-2 with TRBJ2-7; possibly TRBD2 for D (5 bases). CDR1 and CDR2 (germline): LGHNA, YNFKEQ. This CDR3 has 12 residues.

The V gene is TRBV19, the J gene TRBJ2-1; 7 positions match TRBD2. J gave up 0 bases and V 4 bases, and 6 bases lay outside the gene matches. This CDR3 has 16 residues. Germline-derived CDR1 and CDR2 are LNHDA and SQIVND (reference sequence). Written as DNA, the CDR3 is TGTGCCAGTAGTACTTCCGGGAGGCGCTCCTACAATGAGCAGTTCTTC. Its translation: CASSTSGRRSYNEQFF.